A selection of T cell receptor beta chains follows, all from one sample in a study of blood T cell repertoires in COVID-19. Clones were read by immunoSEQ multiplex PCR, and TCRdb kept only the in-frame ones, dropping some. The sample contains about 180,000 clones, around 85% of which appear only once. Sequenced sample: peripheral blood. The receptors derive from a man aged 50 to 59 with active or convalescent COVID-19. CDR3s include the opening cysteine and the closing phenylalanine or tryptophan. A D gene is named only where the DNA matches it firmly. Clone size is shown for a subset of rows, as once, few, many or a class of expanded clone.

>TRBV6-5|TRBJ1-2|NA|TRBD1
CASRRDSSNYGYTF
TGTGCCAGCAGACGGGACAGTTCTAACTATGGCTACACCTTC
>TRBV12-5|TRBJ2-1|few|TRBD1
CASGLVRSIQQGAMISDEQFF
TGTGCTAGTGGTTTGGTACGTTCTATACAACAGGGGGCCATGATTAGCGATGAGCAGTTCTTC
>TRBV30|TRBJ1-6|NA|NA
CAWTYGNSPLHF
TGTGCCTGGACCTACGGTAATTCACCCCTCCACTTT
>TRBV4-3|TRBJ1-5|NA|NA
CASSQDTGWDQPQHF
TGCGCCAGCAGCCAAGATACAGGGTGGGATCAGCCCCAGCATTTT
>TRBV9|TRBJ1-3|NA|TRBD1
CASSGQGAYGNTIYF
TGTGCCAGCAGCGGACAGGGGGCTTACGGAAACACCATATATTTT
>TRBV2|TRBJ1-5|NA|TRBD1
CASLGQGAGQPQHF
TGTGCCAGCCTCGGACAGGGGGCCGGTCAGCCCCAGCATTTT
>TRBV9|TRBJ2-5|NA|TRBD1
CASSALTGGRETQYF
TGTGCCAGCAGCGCGCTAACAGGGGGCCGGGAGACCCAGTACTTC
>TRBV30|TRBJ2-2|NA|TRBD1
CARDRGLNTGELFF
TGTGCCAGGGACAGGGGGCTCAACACCGGGGAGCTGTTTTTT
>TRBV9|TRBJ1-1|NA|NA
CASSPPGTLNTEAFF
TGTGCCAGCAGCCCTCCTGGGACTCTGAACACTGAAGCTTTCTTT
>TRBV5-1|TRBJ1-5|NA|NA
CASSLGGQNNQPQHF
TGCGCCAGCAGCTTGGGAGGACAGAACAATCAGCCCCAGCATTTT
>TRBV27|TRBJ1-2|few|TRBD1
CASSSRTGGSYGYTF
TGTGCCAGCAGTTCTCGGACAGGGGGCAGCTATGGCTACACCTTC
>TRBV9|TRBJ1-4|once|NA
CASSPQTGKLFF
TGTGCCAGCAGCCCCCAAACAGGGAAACTGTTTTTT
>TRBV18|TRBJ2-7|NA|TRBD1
CASSPGTGPYEQYF
TGTGCCAGCTCACCCGGGACAGGACCCTACGAGCAGTACTTC
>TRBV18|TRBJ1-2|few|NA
CASSPIEDSNYGYTF
TGTGCCAGCTCACCAATAGAGGACTCTAACTATGGCTACACCTTC
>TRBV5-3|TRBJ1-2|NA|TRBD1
CARSLVNRGRNGYTF
TGTGCCAGAAGCTTGGTGAACAGGGGAAGGAATGGCTACACCTTC
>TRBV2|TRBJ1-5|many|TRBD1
CASSTSGGSRQPQHF
TGTGCCAGCAGTACCTCAGGGGGGTCGAGACAGCCCCAGCATTTT
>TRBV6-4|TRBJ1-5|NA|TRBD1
CASSRDRFQPQHF
TGTGCCAGCAGTAGGGACAGATTTCAGCCCCAGCATTTT
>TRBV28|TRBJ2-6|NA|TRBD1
CASSSTPGTGISGANVLTF
TGTGCCAGCAGCTCAACCCCTGGGACAGGGATTTCTGGGGCCAACGTCCTGACTTTC
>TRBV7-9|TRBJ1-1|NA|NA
CASSLALSEAFF
TGTGCCAGCAGCTTAGCTCTTTCTGAAGCTTTCTTT
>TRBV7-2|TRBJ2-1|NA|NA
CASSLSLNNEQFF
TGTGCCAGCAGCTTATCACTTAACAATGAGCAGTTCTTC
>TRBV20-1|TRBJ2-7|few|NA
CSASPEGGKQQYF
TGCAGTGCTAGTCCGGAGGGGGGGAAGCAGCAGTACTTC
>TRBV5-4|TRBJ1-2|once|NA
CASSLSTGAYGYTF
TGTGCCAGCAGCTTGTCGACAGGTGCCTATGGCTACACCTTC
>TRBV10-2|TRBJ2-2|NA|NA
CASSESGSGELFF
TGCGCCAGCAGTGAGTCTGGGAGCGGGGAGCTGTTTTTT
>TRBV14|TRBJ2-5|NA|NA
CASSQGGSPHF
TGTGCCAGCAGCCAAGGCGGTTCCCCCCACTTC
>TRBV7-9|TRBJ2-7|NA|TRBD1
CASSLGPDRGLVEQYF
TGTGCCAGCAGCTTAGGGCCCGACAGGGGGCTAGTTGAGCAGTACTTC
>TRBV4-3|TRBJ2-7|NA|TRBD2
CASSQGGGPGIAGEQYF
TGCGCCAGCAGCCAAGGGGGAGGGCCCGGAATAGCGGGAGAGCAGTACTTC
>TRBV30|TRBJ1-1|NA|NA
CAWSGQQNTEAFF
TGTGCCTGGTCAGGACAGCAGAACACTGAAGCTTTCTTT
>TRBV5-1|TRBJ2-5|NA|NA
CASSRGLGADQETQYF
TGCGCCAGCAGCCGGGGTTTGGGGGCGGACCAAGAGACCCAGTACTTC
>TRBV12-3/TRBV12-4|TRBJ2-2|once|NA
CASRDSNTGELFF
TGTGCCAGCAGGGACTCGAACACCGGGGAGCTGTTTTTT
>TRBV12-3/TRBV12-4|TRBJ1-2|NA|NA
CASNGRDYGYTF
TGTGCCAGCAATGGGAGAGACTATGGCTACACCTTC
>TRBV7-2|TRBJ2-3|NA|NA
CASSQYRDSARFTQYF
TGTGCCAGCAGTCAATACCGGGATTCTGCCCGCTTTACGCAGTATTTT
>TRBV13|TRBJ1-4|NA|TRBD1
CASSSKGQGLEKLFF
TGTGCCAGCAGCTCTAAGGGACAGGGTCTCGAAAAACTGTTTTTT
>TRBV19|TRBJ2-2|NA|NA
CASSRPGHSAGELFF
TGTGCCAGTAGCCGACCGGGACACTCGGCCGGGGAGCTGTTTTTT
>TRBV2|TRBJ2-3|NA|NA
CASSATFTDTQYF
TGTGCCAGCAGTGCTACGTTCACAGATACGCAGTATTTT
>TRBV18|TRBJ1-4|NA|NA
CASSSGRGNEKLFF
TGTGCCAGCTCCTCGGGCAGGGGAAATGAAAAACTGTTTTTT
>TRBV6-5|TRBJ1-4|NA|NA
CASSYSDSSNEKLFF
TGTGCCAGCAGTTACTCGGACTCCTCTAATGAAAAACTGTTTTTT
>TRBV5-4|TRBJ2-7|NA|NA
CASSLERDEQYF
TGTGCCAGCAGCTTGGAACGGGACGAGCAGTACTTC
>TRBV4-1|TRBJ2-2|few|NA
CASSQDGYTGELFF
TGCGCCAGCAGCCAAGATGGCTACACCGGGGAGCTGTTTTTT
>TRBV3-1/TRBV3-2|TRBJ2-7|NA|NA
CASSLREEWYEQYF
TGTGCCAGCAGCCTCCGGGAAGAATGGTACGAGCAGTACTTC
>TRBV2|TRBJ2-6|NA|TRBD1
CASTTTGAGANVLTF
TGTGCCAGCACTACGACAGGGGCCGGGGCCAACGTCCTGACTTTC
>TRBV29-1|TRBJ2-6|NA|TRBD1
CSGGQGDSGANVLTF
TGCAGCGGAGGACAGGGAGACTCTGGGGCCAACGTCCTGACTTTC
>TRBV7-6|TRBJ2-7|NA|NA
CASSRQEGRSDEQYF
TGTGCCAGCAGCCGGCAGGAGGGGCGATCCGACGAGCAGTACTTC
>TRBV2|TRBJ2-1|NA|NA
CASSVIPYGNEQFF
TGTGCCAGCAGTGTGATCCCCTATGGCAATGAGCAGTTCTTC
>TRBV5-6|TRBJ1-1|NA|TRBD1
CASSWADRGTEAFF
TGTGCCAGCAGTTGGGCGGACAGGGGAACTGAAGCTTTCTTT
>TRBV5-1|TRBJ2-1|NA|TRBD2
CASSPGGSGGYYNEQFF
TGCGCCAGCAGCCCCGGTGGTAGCGGGGGGTATTACAATGAGCAGTTCTTC
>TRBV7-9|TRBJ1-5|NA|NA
CASSPLSAGMGSNQPQHF
TGTGCCAGCAGCCCCCTCTCAGCGGGGATGGGGAGCAATCAGCCCCAGCATTTT
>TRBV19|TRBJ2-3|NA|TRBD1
CASSWTGQRDTQYF
TGTGCCAGCAGTTGGACAGGGCAGAGAGATACGCAGTATTTT
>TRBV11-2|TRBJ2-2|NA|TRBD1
CASSLDLDRGAAGELFF
TGTGCCAGCAGCTTAGATCTAGACAGGGGAGCCGCCGGGGAGCTGTTTTTT
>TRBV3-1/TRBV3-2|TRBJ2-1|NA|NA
CASSPPDSRDYGYNEQFF
TGTGCCAGCAGCCCGCCGGACAGCCGGGACTACGGGTACAATGAGCAGTTCTTC
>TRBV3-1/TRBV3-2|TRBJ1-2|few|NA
CASSQAGSTYGYTF
TGTGCCAGCAGCCAAGCAGGGTCTACCTATGGCTACACCTTC
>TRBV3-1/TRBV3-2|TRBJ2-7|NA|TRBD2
CASSPSGGSEQYF
TGTGCCAGCAGCCCTAGCGGAGGGAGCGAGCAGTACTTC
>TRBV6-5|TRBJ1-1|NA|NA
CASSYSQGLGTEAFF
TGTGCCAGCAGTTACTCACAGGGTTTGGGAACTGAAGCTTTCTTT
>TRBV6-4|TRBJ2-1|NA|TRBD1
CASSEGDSKYNEQFF
TGTGCCAGCAGTGAGGGGGACAGCAAATACAATGAGCAGTTCTTC
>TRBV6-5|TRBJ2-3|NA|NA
CASSQVITDTQYF
TGTGCCAGCAGTCAGGTGATCACAGATACGCAGTATTTT
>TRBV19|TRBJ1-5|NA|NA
CASSMRERSNQPQHF
TGTGCCAGTAGTATGCGTGAACGAAGCAATCAGCCCCAGCATTTT